This T cell receptor (beta chain) was identified during a study of blood T cell repertoires in COVID-19. Study details: Sources were T cells, B-cell-depleted T cells, or PBMCs; the material itself was cDNA or gDNA.

CDR1 and CDR2 (germline): LGHDT, YNNKEL (reference sequence). With 1 base clipped from V and 10 bases from J, the junction kept 13 bases outside the gene matches. This CDR3 is built from 16 residues. The table came from immunoSEQ multiplex PCR; TCRdb's copy has only in-frame clones and leaves some out. The sample lists a few hundred thousand clones, approximately 90% occurring once. The specimen was peripheral blood. This TCR came from a man aged 25-45 years with acute or convalescent COVID-19. V usage is TRBV3-1 (or the pseudogene TRBV3-2) and J usage is TRBJ2-5; 9 nucleotides align to TRBD2. Written as DNA, the CDR3 is TGTGCCAGCAGCCAAGGGGGGCGCGCGGGAGGGCGGAACCAGTACTTC. Translating gives CASSQGGRAGGRNQYF.